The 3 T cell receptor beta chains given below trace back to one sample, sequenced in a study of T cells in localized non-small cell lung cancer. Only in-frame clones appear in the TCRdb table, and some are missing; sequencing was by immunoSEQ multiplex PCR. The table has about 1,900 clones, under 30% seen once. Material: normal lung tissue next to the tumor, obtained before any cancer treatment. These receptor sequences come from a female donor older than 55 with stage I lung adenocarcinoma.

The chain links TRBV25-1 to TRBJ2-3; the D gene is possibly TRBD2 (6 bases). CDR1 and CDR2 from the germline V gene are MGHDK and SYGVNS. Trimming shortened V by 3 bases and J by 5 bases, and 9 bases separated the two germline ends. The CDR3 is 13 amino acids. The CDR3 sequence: CASSDLALDTQYF. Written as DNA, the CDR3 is TGTGCCAGCAGTGATCTAGCGTTAGATACGCAGTATTTT.

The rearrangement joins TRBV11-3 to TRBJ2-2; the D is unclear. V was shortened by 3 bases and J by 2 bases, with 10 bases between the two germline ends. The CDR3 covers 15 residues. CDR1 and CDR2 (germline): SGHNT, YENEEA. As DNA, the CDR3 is TGTGCCAGCAGCTTGTATAGCAGAAACACCGGGGAGCTGTTTTTT. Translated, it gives CASSLYSRNTGELFF.

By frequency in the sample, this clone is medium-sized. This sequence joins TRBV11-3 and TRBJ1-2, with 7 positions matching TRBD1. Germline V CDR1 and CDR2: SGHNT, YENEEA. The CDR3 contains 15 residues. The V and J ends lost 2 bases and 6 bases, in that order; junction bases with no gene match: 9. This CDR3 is CASSLRTRTGDGYTF. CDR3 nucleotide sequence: TGTGCCAGCAGCTTAAGGACTCGGACAGGTGATGGCTACACCTTC. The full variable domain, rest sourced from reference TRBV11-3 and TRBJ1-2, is EAGVVQSPRYKIIEKKQPVAFWCNPISGHNTLYWYLQNLGQGPELLIRYENEEAVDDSQLPKDRFSAERLKGVDSTLKIQPAELGDSAVYLCASSLRTRTGDGYTFGSGTRLTVV.